Following are 5 T cell receptor beta chains from one sample sequenced in a study of vaccination and CD4 T cells after COVID-19. The Oncomine TCR Beta short-read assay generated sequence data from the DNA of cultured CD4+ T cells. One entry per CDR3 protein results from TCRdb running MiXCR on the PCR reads. The profile shows around 14,000 distinct CDR3 sequences, around 48% of them singletons. Noted treatment: roughly ten-day PBMC culture with coronavirus spike peptide pools or control peptides (ViraFEST assay). Their antigens are not known. The specimen sequenced was CD4+ T cells from blood, cultured in vitro. The receptors come from a human donor who had recovered from COVID-19.

The chain carries TRBV7-9 and TRBJ2-3, with D possibly being TRBD1 (6 bases). V was trimmed by 1 base and J by 5 bases, leaving 13 bases between them. Germline CDR1 is SEHNR and CDR2 is FQNEAQ (reference sequence). This CDR3 spans 15 amino acids. CDR3 region: CASSLVAGDQDTQYF. CDR3 bases: TGTGCCAGCAGCTTAGTGGCAGGGGATCAAGATACGCAGTATTTT.

This clonotype has a handful of counts. This chain connects TRBV6-1 to TRBJ2-3; weak D call: TRBD1 (6 bases). The CDR3 loop spans 14 amino acids. CDR1 and CDR2 from the germline V gene are MNHNS and SASEGT. Trimming left V 4 bases short and J 6 bases short, with 14 bases between. CDR3 residues: CASSAGHGPDTQYF. The CDR3 coding sequence is TGTGCCAGCAGTGCGGGACATGGTCCCGATACGCAGTATTTT.

V and J are TRBV5-1 and TRBJ1-1, with D tentatively TRBD1 (5 bases). The germline CDR1 and CDR2 sequences are SGHRS and YFSETQ. This CDR3 is 15 amino acids long. V lost 0 bases and J 1 base, leaving 10 bases between the germline ends. The CDR3 is CASSLALGGNTEAFF. Written as DNA, the CDR3 is TGCGCCAGCAGCTTGGCTCTGGGGGGGAACACTGAAGCTTTCTTT.

V and J are TRBV19 and TRBJ2-6, with 7 nucleotides matching TRBD1. After removal of 10 bases from V and 0 bases from J, the junction contained 6 bases not matched to a gene. This CDR3 has 15 amino acids. Germline V gene sequence: CDR1 LNHDA, CDR2 SQIVND (reference sequence). CDR3 nucleotide sequence: TGTGCCACGACAGGGTCCTACTCTGGGGCCAACGTCCTGACTTTC. Its translation: CATTGSYSGANVLTF.

V is TRBV27 and J is TRBJ1-6; the D is unclear. CDR3 length: 16 residues. V lost 4 bases and J lost 5, with 15 bases in between. CDR1 MNHEY and CDR2 SMNVEV come from the germline V gene (reference sequence). The CDR3 loop is CASSSYPTGNNSPLHF. DNA for the CDR3: TGTGCCAGCAGTTCGTACCCGACGGGAAATAATTCACCCCTCCACTTT.